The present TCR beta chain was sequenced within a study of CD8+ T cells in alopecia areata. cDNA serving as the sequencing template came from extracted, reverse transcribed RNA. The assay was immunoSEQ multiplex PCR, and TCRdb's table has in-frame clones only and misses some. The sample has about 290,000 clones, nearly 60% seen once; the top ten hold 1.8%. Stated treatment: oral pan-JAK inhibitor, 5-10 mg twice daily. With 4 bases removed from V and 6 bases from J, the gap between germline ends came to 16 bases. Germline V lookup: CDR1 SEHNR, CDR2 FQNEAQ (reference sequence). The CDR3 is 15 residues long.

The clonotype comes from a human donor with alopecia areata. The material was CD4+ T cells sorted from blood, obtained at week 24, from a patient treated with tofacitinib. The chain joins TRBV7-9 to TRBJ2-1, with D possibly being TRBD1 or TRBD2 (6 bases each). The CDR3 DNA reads TGTGCCAGCAGCTCGGCCGGGGGCCCAGCCAATGAGCAGTTCTTC. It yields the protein CASSSAGGPANEQFF.